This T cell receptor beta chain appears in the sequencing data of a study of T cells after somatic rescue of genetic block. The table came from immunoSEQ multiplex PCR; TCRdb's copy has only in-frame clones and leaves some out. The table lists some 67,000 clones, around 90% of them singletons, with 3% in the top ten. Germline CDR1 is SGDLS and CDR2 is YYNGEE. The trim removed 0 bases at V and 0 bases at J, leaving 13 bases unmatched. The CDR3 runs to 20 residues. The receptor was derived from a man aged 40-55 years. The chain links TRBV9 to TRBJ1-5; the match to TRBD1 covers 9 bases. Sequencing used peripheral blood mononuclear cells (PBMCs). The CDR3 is CASSVATSGQGYFSNQPQHF. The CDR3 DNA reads TGTGCCAGCAGCGTAGCTACCTCGGGACAGGGATATTTTAGCAATCAGCCCCAGCATTTT. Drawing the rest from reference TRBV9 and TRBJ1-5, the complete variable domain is DSGVTQTPKHLITATGQRVTLRCSPRSGDLSVYWYQQSLDQGLQFLIQYYNGEERAKGNILERFSAQQFPDLHSELNLSSLELGDSALYFCASSVATSGQGYFSNQPQHFGDGTRLSIL.